A selection of T cell receptor beta chains follows, all from one sample in a study of T cell repertoires in cytomegalovirus infection. TCRdb redid the calling of the reads with MiXCR, one entry per CDR3 protein. The sample holds 450,000 to 550,000 distinct CDR3 sequences, more than 15% seen once. Sequencing was performed on CD8+ T cells from PBMCs. The receptors were sampled from a human donor in good health (CMV status not recorded). Some clones in this sample may be carry-over from other donors' samples. CDR3s include the opening cysteine and the closing phenylalanine or tryptophan. The D gene is left open where the match is weak. The listing skips clone size in some rows; elsewhere it reads once, few, many or a size class.

abundance: many
j_gene: TRBJ2-1
v_gene: TRBV6-2/TRBV6-3
d_gene: TRBD1
CDR3aa: CATGQAYNEQFF
CDR3nt: TGTGCCACCGGACAGGCCTACAATGAGCAGTTCTTC

abundance: many
j_gene: TRBJ1-6
v_gene: TRBV11-2
d_gene: .
CDR3aa: CASSHQEGEILHF
CDR3nt: TGTGCCAGCAGCCACCAGGAGGGTGAGATCCTCCACTTT

abundance: .
j_gene: TRBJ2-1
v_gene: TRBV7-3
d_gene: .
CDR3aa: CASSDGLHRNEQFF
CDR3nt: TGTGCCAGCAGCGACGGACTGCACCGCAATGAGCAGTTCTTC

abundance: many
j_gene: TRBJ2-7
v_gene: TRBV7-2
d_gene: .
CDR3aa: CASSTSQSSYEQYF
CDR3nt: TGTGCCAGCAGTACTTCCCAGAGCTCCTACGAGCAGTACTTC

abundance: many
j_gene: TRBJ2-3
v_gene: TRBV7-9
d_gene: .
CDR3aa: CASSQRSAPLGDTQYF
CDR3nt: TGTGCCAGCAGCCAGCGGTCCGCCCCTCTTGGAGATACGCAGTATTTT

abundance: few
j_gene: TRBJ2-3
v_gene: TRBV27
d_gene: .
CDR3aa: CASSLYRADTQYF
CDR3nt: TGTGCCAGCAGTTTATATCGAGCAGATACGCAGTATTTT

abundance: many
j_gene: TRBJ1-2
v_gene: TRBV15
d_gene: .
CDR3aa: CATSLPGEGPHDGYTF
CDR3nt: TGTGCCACCAGCCTCCCCGGAGAGGGGCCCCACGATGGCTACACCTTC

abundance: few
j_gene: TRBJ2-1
v_gene: TRBV29-1
d_gene: .
CDR3aa: CSAVYGSSYNEQFF
CDR3nt: TGCAGCGCCGTCTACGGGAGCTCCTACAATGAGCAGTTCTTC

abundance: many
j_gene: TRBJ2-3
v_gene: TRBV7-2
d_gene: TRBD2
CDR3aa: CAGEGTPGTDTQYF
CDR3nt: TGTGCCGGGGAGGGCACGCCGGGCACAGATACGCAGTATTTT

abundance: many
j_gene: TRBJ2-7
v_gene: TRBV10-2
d_gene: .
CDR3aa: CASSEIGPLYEQYF
CDR3nt: TGCGCCAGCAGTGAGATAGGGCCCCTCTACGAGCAGTACTTC

abundance: many
j_gene: TRBJ2-2
v_gene: TRBV7-9
d_gene: TRBD2
CDR3aa: CASSYPSRTSETNTGELFF
CDR3nt: TGTGCCAGCAGCTATCCTTCTCGGACTAGCGAGACGAACACCGGGGAGCTGTTTTTT

abundance: few
j_gene: TRBJ2-2
v_gene: TRBV4-1
d_gene: .
CDR3aa: CASSQVWSGETGELFF
CDR3nt: TGCGCCAGCAGCCAAGTATGGTCAGGGGAAACCGGGGAGCTGTTTTTT

abundance: many
j_gene: TRBJ2-1
v_gene: TRBV6-2/TRBV6-3
d_gene: TRBD2
CDR3aa: CASSYYRLAGYNEQFF
CDR3nt: TGTGCCAGCAGTTACTATCGACTAGCGGGATACAATGAGCAGTTCTTC

abundance: many
j_gene: TRBJ1-2
v_gene: TRBV6-5
d_gene: TRBD1
CDR3aa: CASSYSQGAYYGYTF
CDR3nt: TGTGCCAGCAGTTACTCACAGGGGGCTTACTATGGCTACACCTTC

abundance: .
j_gene: TRBJ2-1
v_gene: TRBV4-1
d_gene: .
CDR3aa: CASSQHLSREQCF
CDR3nt: TGCGCCAGCAGCCAGCACCTATCTCGCGAGCAGTGCTTC

abundance: few
j_gene: TRBJ1-2
v_gene: TRBV20-1
d_gene: .
CDR3aa: CSARDRGGDYGYTF
CDR3nt: TGCAGTGCTAGAGACAGAGGGGGGGACTATGGCTACACCTTC

abundance: few
j_gene: TRBJ2-3
v_gene: TRBV7-9
d_gene: TRBD2
CDR3aa: CASSFVRGGAQDTQYF
CDR3nt: TGTGCCAGCAGCTTTGTGCGGGGGGGGGCGCAAGATACGCAGTATTTT

abundance: .
j_gene: TRBJ2-3
v_gene: TRBV5-1
d_gene: .
CDR3aa: CASSYNQVNTQYF
CDR3nt: TGCGCCAGCAGCTACAATCAAGTAAATACGCAGTATTTT

abundance: .
j_gene: TRBJ2-1
v_gene: TRBV15
d_gene: TRBD1
CDR3aa: CATSREGQGENNEQFF
CDR3nt: TGTGCCACCAGCAGAGAAGGACAGGGGGAAAACAATGAGCAGTTCTTC

abundance: many
j_gene: TRBJ2-2
v_gene: TRBV6-1
d_gene: .
CDR3aa: CASSEQDGSRGTGELFF
CDR3nt: TGTGCCAGCAGTGAACAAGACGGCTCTCGAGGCACCGGGGAGCTGTTTTTT

abundance: few
j_gene: TRBJ2-3
v_gene: TRBV11-3
d_gene: TRBD2
CDR3aa: CASSPARRGGADTQYF
CDR3nt: TGTGCCAGCAGCCCTGCTAGGCGCGGGGGGGCAGATACGCAGTATTTT

abundance: many
j_gene: TRBJ1-2
v_gene: TRBV3-1
d_gene: .
CDR3aa: CASSRGGAAHDGYTF
CDR3nt: TGTGCCAGCAGCCGTGGGGGGGCAGCCCACGATGGCTACACCTTC

abundance: many
j_gene: TRBJ2-1
v_gene: TRBV7-9
d_gene: TRBD1
CDR3aa: CASSPQVARETGFRDEQFF
CDR3nt: TGTGCCAGCAGCCCGCAGGTGGCTCGCGAGACAGGGTTTAGGGATGAGCAGTTCTTC

abundance: few
j_gene: TRBJ1-2
v_gene: TRBV25-1
d_gene: TRBD1
CDR3aa: CASSGGQGRGYTF
CDR3nt: TGTGCCAGCAGTGGGGGACAGGGCAGGGGCTACACCTTC

abundance: many
j_gene: TRBJ2-7
v_gene: TRBV6-2/TRBV6-3
d_gene: TRBD1
CDR3aa: CASSPPRRGSSYEQYF
CDR3nt: TGTGCCAGCAGTCCTCCCCGCAGGGGGAGCTCCTACGAGCAGTACTTC

abundance: .
j_gene: TRBJ1-1
v_gene: TRBV28
d_gene: .
CDR3aa: CASSLPQGMNTEAFF
CDR3nt: TGTGCCAGCAGTTTACCTCAGGGTATGAACACTGAAGCTTTCTTT

abundance: few
j_gene: TRBJ2-1
v_gene: TRBV19
d_gene: .
CDR3aa: CASRGEWTRDEQFF
CDR3nt: TGTGCCAGTAGAGGGGAGTGGACGCGCGATGAGCAGTTCTTC

abundance: many
j_gene: TRBJ1-5
v_gene: TRBV14
d_gene: .
CDR3aa: CASSQERLGRLGNQPQHF
CDR3nt: TGTGCCAGCAGCCAAGAACGTTTGGGCAGGTTAGGCAATCAGCCCCAGCATTTT

abundance: many
j_gene: TRBJ1-1
v_gene: TRBV11-2
d_gene: .
CDR3aa: CASSPTEITEAFF
CDR3nt: TGTGCCAGCAGCCCGACAGAAATCACTGAAGCTTTCTTT

abundance: many
j_gene: TRBJ1-5
v_gene: TRBV11-2
d_gene: .
CDR3aa: CASSEGGWDQPQHF
CDR3nt: TGTGCCAGCAGTGAAGGGGGGTGGGATCAGCCCCAGCATTTT

abundance: few
j_gene: TRBJ2-5
v_gene: TRBV27
d_gene: .
CDR3aa: CASSSGTETQYF
CDR3nt: TGTGCCAGCAGTTCCGGGACCGAGACCCAGTACTTC

abundance: many
j_gene: TRBJ1-3
v_gene: TRBV6-1
d_gene: .
CDR3aa: CASLIPTVNTIYF
CDR3nt: TGTGCCAGCTTGATCCCGACCGTGAACACCATATATTTT

abundance: many
j_gene: TRBJ2-5
v_gene: TRBV12-3/TRBV12-4
d_gene: .
CDR3aa: CASSSTRQTQETQYF
CDR3nt: TGTGCCAGCAGTTCCACCCGACAGACCCAAGAGACCCAGTACTTC

abundance: many
j_gene: TRBJ2-3
v_gene: TRBV7-9
d_gene: TRBD2
CDR3aa: CASSLVASGSADTQYF
CDR3nt: TGTGCCAGCAGCTTAGTAGCTAGCGGGAGTGCAGATACGCAGTATTTT

abundance: many
j_gene: TRBJ2-1
v_gene: TRBV4-1
d_gene: TRBD1
CDR3aa: CASSQEGQVTYNEQFF
CDR3nt: TGCGCCAGCAGCCAAGAAGGACAGGTTACCTACAATGAGCAGTTCTTC

abundance: few
j_gene: TRBJ2-7
v_gene: TRBV7-9
d_gene: .
CDR3aa: CASSLSAYPYEQYF
CDR3nt: TGTGCCAGCAGCTTATCGGCTTATCCCTACGAGCAGTACTTC

abundance: .
j_gene: TRBJ2-7
v_gene: TRBV19
d_gene: .
CDR3aa: CASSIQGVSYEQYF
CDR3nt: TGTGCCAGTAGTATTCAAGGGGTTTCCTACGAGCAGTACTTC

abundance: .
j_gene: TRBJ2-1
v_gene: TRBV14
d_gene: TRBD1
CDR3aa: CASSQVVGGWNNEQFF
CDR3nt: TGTGCCAGCAGCCAAGTTGTAGGGGGCTGGAACAATGAGCAGTTCTTC

abundance: .
j_gene: TRBJ2-1
v_gene: TRBV5-1
d_gene: TRBD1
CDR3aa: CASSGDSSNEQFF
CDR3nt: TGCGCCAGCAGCGGGGACAGTAGCAATGAGCAGTTCTTC

abundance: .
j_gene: TRBJ2-6
v_gene: TRBV6-6
d_gene: .
CDR3aa: CASTQWTSGANVLTF
CDR3nt: TGTGCCAGCACACAATGGACATCTGGGGCCAACGTCCTGACTTTC

abundance: many
j_gene: TRBJ1-2
v_gene: TRBV27
d_gene: TRBD1
CDR3aa: CASSFTGQGNAYGYTF
CDR3nt: TGTGCCAGCAGTTTTACGGGACAGGGGAATGCCTATGGCTACACCTTC

abundance: many
j_gene: TRBJ2-3
v_gene: TRBV27
d_gene: .
CDR3aa: CASSLSAGSTDTQYF
CDR3nt: TGTGCCAGCAGTTTATCAGCGGGTTCCACAGATACGCAGTATTTT

abundance: many
j_gene: TRBJ1-4
v_gene: TRBV11-2
d_gene: TRBD1
CDR3aa: CASGRDSPMELFF
CDR3nt: TGTGCCAGCGGGCGGGACAGCCCTATGGAACTGTTTTTT

abundance: many
j_gene: TRBJ1-1
v_gene: TRBV27
d_gene: .
CDR3aa: CASSLGMTVNTEAFF
CDR3nt: TGTGCCAGCAGTTTAGGAATGACCGTGAACACTGAAGCTTTCTTT

abundance: many
j_gene: TRBJ2-6
v_gene: TRBV4-2
d_gene: .
CDR3aa: CASSQDVLTTSGANVLTF
CDR3nt: TGTGCCAGCAGCCAAGATGTCCTGACTACTTCTGGGGCCAACGTCCTGACTTTC

abundance: few
j_gene: TRBJ2-2
v_gene: TRBV24-1
d_gene: TRBD2
CDR3aa: CATSDLGLAGNGELFF
CDR3nt: TGTGCCACCAGTGACCTAGGACTAGCGGGTAACGGGGAGCTGTTTTTT

abundance: few
j_gene: TRBJ1-5
v_gene: TRBV18
d_gene: .
CDR3aa: CASSGSQWSNQPQHF
CDR3nt: TGTGCCAGCTCAGGCTCGCAATGGAGCAATCAGCCCCAGCATTTT